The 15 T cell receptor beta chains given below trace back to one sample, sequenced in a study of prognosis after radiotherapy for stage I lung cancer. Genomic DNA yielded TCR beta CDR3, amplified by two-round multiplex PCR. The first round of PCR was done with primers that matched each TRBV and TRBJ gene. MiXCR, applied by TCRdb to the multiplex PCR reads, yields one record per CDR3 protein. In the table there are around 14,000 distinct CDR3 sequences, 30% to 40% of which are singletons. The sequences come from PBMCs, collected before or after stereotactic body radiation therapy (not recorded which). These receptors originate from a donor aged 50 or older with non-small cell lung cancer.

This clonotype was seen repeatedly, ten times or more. CDR3 in amino acids: CASSDQGRETQYF. CDR3 nucleotide sequence: TGTGCCAGCAGTGATCAAGGGAGAGAGACCCAGTACTTC. This chain uses TRBV2 with TRBJ2-5; D is perhaps TRBD2 (5 bases). The CDR3 runs 13 residues. Trimming pared 3 bases from V and 4 bases from J, leaving 9 bases between. Germline-derived CDR1 and CDR2 are SNHLY and FYNNEI.

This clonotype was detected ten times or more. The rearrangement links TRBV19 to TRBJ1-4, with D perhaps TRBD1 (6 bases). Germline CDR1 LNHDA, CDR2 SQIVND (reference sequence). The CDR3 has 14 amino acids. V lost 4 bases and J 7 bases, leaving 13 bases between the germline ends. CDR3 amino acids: CASSSLQGPEKLFF. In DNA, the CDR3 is TGTGCCAGTAGTAGCCTACAGGGACCTGAAAAACTGTTTTTT.

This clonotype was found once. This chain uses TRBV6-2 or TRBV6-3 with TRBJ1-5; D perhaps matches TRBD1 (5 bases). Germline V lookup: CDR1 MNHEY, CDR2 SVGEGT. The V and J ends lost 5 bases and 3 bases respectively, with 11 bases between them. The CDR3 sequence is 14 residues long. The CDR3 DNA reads TGTGCCAGCAGTACTCTAGGGGCCAATCAGCCCCAGCATTTT. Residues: CASSTLGANQPQHF.

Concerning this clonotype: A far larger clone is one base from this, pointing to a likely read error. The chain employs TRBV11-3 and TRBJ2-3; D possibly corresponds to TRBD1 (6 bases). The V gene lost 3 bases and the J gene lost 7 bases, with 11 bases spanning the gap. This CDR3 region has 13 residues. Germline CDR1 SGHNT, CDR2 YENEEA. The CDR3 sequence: CASSLGAGNTQYF. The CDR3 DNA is TGTGCCAGCAGCTTGGGGGCAGGAAATACGCAGTATTTT.

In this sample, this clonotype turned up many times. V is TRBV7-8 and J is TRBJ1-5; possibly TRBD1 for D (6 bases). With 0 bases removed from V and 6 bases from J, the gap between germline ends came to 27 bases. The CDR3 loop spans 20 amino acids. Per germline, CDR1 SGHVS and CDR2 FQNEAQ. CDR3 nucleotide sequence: TGTGCCAGCAGCTTAGCAAGGAACAGGGTATTGGTCTCGTTCGGTCAGCCCCAGCATTTT. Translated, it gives CASSLARNRVLVSFGQPQHF.

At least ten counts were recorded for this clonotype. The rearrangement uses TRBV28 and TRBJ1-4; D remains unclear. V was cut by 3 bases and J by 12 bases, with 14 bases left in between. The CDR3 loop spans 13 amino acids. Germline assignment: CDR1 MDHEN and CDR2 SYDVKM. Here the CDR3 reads CASSLDLMGELFF. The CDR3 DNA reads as TGTGCCAGCAGTTTGGACCTAATGGGAGAACTGTTTTTT.

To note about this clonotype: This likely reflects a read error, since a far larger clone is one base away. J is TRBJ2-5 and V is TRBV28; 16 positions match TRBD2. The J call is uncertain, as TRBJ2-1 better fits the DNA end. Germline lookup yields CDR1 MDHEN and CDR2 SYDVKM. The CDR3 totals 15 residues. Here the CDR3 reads CDSSLGLAGGWEQFF. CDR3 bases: TGTGACAGCAGCCTGGGACTAGCGGGAGGGTGGGAGCAGTTCTTC.

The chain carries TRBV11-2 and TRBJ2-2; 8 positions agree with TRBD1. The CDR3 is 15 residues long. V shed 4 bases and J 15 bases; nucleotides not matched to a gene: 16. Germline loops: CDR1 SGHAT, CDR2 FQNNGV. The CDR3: CASSSGQANTGEMFF. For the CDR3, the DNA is TGTGCCAGCAGCTCGGGACAGGCAAACACCGGGGAAATGTTTTTT.

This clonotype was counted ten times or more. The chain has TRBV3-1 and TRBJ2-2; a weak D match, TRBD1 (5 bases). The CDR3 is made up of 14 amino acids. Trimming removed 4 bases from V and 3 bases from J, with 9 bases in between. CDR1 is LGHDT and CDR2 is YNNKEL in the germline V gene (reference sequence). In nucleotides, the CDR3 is TGTGCCAGCAGCCGGGGCGGAGACACCGGGGAGCTGTTTTTT. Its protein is CASSRGGDTGELFF.

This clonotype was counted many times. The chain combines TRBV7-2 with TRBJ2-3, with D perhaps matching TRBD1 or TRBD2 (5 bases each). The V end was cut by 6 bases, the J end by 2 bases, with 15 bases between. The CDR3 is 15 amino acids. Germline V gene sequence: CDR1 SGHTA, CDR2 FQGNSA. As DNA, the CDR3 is TGTGCCAGCAGTTCTGAGGTGGGGGTCACAGATACGCAGTATTTT. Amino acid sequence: CASSSEVGVTDTQYF.

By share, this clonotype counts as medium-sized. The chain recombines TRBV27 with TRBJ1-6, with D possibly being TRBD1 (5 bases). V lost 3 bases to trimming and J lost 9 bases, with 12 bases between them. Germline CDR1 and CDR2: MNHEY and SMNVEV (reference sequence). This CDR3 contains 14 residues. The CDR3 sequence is CASSFGDESSPLHF. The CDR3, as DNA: TGTGCCAGCAGTTTTGGGGACGAGTCTTCACCCCTCCACTTT.

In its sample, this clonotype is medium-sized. CDR3 DNA sequence: TGCAGTGCCGAGGCTCTGGCCGAACCACCCCTCCACTTT. Its protein is CSAEALAEPPLHF. V gene TRBV20-1 combines with J gene TRBJ1-6; D unresolved. The V end lost 6 bases, the J end lost 11 bases, and 17 bases lay between the germline ends. The CDR3 runs 13 residues. CDR1 is DFQATT and CDR2 is SNEGSKA in the germline V gene (reference sequence).

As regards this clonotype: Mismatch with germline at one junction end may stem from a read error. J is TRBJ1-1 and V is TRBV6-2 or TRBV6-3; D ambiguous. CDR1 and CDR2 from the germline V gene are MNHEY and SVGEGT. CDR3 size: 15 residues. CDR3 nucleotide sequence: TGTGTCAGCAGCCCCCGGTCTAGTCAGAACACTGAAGCTTTCTTT. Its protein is CVSSPRSSQNTEAFF.

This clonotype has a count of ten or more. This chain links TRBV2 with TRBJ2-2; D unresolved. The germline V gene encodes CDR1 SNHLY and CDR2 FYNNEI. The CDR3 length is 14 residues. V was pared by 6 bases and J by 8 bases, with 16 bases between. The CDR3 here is CASRSPNPLGELFF. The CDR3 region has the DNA TGTGCCAGCAGGAGTCCTAACCCCTTGGGGGAGCTGTTTTTT.

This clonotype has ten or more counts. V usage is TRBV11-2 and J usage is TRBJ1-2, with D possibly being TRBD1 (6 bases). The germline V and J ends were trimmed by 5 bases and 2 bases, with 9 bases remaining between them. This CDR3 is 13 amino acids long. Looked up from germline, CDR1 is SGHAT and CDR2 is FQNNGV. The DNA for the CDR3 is TGTGCCAGCAGCAACCAGGGGAACTATGGCTACACCTTC. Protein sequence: CASSNQGNYGYTF.